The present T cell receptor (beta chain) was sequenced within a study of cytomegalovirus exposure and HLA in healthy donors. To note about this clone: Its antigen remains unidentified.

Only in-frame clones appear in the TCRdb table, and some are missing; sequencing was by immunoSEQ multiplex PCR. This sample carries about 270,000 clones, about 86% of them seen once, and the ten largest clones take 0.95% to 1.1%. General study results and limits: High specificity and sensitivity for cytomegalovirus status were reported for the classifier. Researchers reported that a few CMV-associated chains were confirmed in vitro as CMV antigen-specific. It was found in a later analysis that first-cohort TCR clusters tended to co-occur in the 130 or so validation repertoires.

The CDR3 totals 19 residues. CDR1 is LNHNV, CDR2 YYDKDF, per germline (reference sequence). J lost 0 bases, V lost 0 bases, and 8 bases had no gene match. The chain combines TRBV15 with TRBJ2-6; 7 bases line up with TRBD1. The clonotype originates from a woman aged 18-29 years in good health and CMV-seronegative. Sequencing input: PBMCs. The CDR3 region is CATSRELQGSYSGANVLTF. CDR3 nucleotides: TGTGCCACCAGCAGAGAACTACAGGGGTCCTACTCTGGGGCCAACGTCCTGACTTTC.